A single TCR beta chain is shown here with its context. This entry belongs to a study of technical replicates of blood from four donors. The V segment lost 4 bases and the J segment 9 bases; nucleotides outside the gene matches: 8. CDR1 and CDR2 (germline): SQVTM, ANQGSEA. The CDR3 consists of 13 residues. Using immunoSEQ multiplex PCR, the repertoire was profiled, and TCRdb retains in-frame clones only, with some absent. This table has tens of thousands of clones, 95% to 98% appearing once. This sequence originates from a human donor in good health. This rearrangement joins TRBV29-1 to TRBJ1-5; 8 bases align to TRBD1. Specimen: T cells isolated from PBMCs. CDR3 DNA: TGCAGCGTTGGACAGGGGCGGGATGGGCCCCAGCATTTT. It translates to CSVGQGRDGPQHF. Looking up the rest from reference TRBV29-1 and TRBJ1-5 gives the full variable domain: SAVISQKPSRDICQRGTSLTIQCQVDSQVTMMFWYRQQPGQSLTLIATANQGSEATYESGFVIDKFPISRPNLTFSTLTVSNMSPEDSSIYLCSVGQGRDGPQHFGDGTRLSIL.